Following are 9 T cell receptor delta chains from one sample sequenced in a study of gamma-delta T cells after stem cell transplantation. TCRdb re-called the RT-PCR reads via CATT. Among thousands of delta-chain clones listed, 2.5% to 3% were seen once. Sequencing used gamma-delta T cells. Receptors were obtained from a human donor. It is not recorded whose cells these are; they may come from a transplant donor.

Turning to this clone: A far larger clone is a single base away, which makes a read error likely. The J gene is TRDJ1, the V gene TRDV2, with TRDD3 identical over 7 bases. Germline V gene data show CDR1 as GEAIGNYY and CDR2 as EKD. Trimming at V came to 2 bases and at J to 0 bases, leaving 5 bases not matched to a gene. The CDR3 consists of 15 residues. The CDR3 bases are TGTGCCTGTGACAAATTGGGGGGATACACCGATAAACTCATCTTT. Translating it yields CACDKLGGYTDKLIF.

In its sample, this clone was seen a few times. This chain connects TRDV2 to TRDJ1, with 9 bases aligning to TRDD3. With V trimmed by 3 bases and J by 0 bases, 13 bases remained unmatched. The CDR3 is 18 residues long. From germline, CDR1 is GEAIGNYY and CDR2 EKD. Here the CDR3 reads CACDLVLGDTRYTDKLIF. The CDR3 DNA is TGTGCCTGTGACCTCGTACTGGGGGACACGAGGTACACCGATAAACTCATCTTT.

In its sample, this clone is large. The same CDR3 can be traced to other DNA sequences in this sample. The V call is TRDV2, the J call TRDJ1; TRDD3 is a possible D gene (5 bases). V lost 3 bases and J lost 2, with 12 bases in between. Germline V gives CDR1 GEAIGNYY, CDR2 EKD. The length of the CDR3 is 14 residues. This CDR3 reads CACDELLGTDKLIF. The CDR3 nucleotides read TGTGCCTGTGACGAACTTCTGGGTACCGATAAACTCATCTTT.

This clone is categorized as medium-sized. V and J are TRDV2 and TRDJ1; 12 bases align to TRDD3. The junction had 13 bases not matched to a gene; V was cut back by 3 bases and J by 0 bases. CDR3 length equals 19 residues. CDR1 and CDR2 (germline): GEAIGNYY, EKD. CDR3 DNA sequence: TGTGCCTGTGACGTGGTTGGACTGGGGGATACCCTGTACACCGATAAACTCATCTTT. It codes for CACDVVGLGDTLYTDKLIF.

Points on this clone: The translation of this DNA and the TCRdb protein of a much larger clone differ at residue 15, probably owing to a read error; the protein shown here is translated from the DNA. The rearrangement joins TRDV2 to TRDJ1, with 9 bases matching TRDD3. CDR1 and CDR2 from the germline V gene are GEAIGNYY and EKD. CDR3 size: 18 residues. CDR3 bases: TGTGCCTGTGACACCGTCTCGAAACTGGGGGAGAGCACCGATGAACTCATCTTT. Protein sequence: CACDTVSKLGESTDELIF.

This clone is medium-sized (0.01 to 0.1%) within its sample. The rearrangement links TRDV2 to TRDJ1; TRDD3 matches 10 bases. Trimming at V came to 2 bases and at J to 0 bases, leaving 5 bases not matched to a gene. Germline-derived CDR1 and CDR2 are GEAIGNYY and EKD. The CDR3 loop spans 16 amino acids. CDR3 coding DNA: TGTGCCTGTGACAGTGTACTGGGGGATGACACCGATAAACTCATCTTT. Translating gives CACDSVLGDDTDKLIF.

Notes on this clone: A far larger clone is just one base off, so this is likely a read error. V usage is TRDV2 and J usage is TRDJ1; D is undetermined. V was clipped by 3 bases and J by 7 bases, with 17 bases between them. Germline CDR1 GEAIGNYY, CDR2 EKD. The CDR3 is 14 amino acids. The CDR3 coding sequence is TGTGCCTGTGACTCATTAGTCTTAGGCGGTAAACTCATCTTT. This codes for CACDSLVLGGKLIF.

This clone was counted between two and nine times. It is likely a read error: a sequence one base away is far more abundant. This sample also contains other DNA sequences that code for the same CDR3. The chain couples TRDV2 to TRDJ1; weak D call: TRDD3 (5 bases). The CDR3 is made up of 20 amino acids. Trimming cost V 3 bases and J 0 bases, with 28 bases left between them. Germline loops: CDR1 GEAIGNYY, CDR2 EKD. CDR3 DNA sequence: TGTGCCTGTGACTCCCTTGCGTCTGGCGATACCGTCCCCTACACCGATAAACTCATCTTT. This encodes CACDSLASGDTVPYTDKLIF.

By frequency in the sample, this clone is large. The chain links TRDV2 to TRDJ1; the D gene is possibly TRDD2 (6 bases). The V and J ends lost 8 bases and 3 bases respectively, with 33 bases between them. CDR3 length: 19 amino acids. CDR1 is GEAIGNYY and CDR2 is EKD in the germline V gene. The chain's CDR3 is CASDDLLLRNTGYPDKLIF. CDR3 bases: TGTGCCTCCGATGACCTCCTACTGAGGAATACAGGATATCCCGATAAACTCATCTTT.